This passage covers 5 T cell receptor beta chains from one sample sequenced in a study of T cells in Graves' hyperthyroidism and ophthalmopathy. Researchers amplified the TCR beta CDR3 regions from RNA transcripts. A first-round RT-PCR of the TCR CDR3 used the HTBI primer set. TCRdb re-called the multiplex PCR reads with MiXCR, one entry per CDR3 protein. The sample includes 200,000 to 250,000 distinct CDR3 sequences, less than 20% of them seen just once. Sequencing was done on a sample of blood. The source of these receptors is a woman between 45 and 65 years old with Graves' hyperthyroidism.

In this sample, this clonotype turned up a few times. A read error may account for a junction end that differs from germline. This sequence joins TRBV7-7 and TRBJ2-1, with D perhaps matching TRBD1 or TRBD2 (6 bases each). Germline values: CDR1 SSHAT, CDR2 FNYEAQ (reference sequence). This CDR3 contains 14 residues. CDR3 sequence reads: CASSLEGGGGEQFF. DNA of the CDR3: TGTGCTAGCAGCTTAGAAGGAGGGGGAGGCGAGCAGTTCTTC.

Comment on this clonotype: A much larger clone differs from this one at a single base, so this may be a read error. V gene TRBV3-1 combines with J gene TRBJ2-1; the D gene could be TRBD1 or TRBD2 (5 bases each). V was clipped by 4 bases and J by 10 bases, with 11 bases between them. There are 12 residues in the CDR3. Germline-derived CDR1 and CDR2 are LGHDT and YNNKEL (reference sequence). The CDR3 is CASSPGQGEQFF. In nucleotides, the CDR3 is TGTGCCAGCAGCCCGGGGCAGGGCGAGCAGTTCTTC.

This clonotype was seen at least ten times. This rearrangement joins TRBV28 to TRBJ1-6; 8 nucleotides match TRBD1. The V segment lost 6 bases and the J segment 10 bases; nucleotides outside the gene matches: 14. The CDR3 runs 16 residues. Germline CDR1 and CDR2: MDHEN and SYDVKM. This CDR3 reads CASSENPTGGRSPLHF. The DNA of the CDR3 is TGTGCCAGCAGCGAGAATCCTACAGGGGGTCGATCACCCCTCCACTTT.

This clonotype came up many times. The rearrangement joins TRBV6-6 to TRBJ1-1, with D maybe TRBD1 (5 bases). Germline V lookup: CDR1 MNHNY, CDR2 SVGAGI (reference sequence). The CDR3 totals 14 residues. Trimming took 2 bases from V and 4 from J, leaving 11 bases between them. The CDR3 bases are TGTGCCAGCAGTTACGTCGGGGGGGGCACTGAAGCTTTCTTT. Translation: CASSYVGGGTEAFF.

There are many counts of this clonotype. V gene TRBV12-3 or TRBV12-4 combines with J gene TRBJ1-2; the D is unclear. V was shortened by 2 bases and J by 8 bases, with 21 bases between the two germline ends. The CDR3 contains 16 residues. The CDR3 bases are TGTGCCAGCAGTTTACTCTCGAGCAGGCAGGTGGAAGGCTACACCTTC. Its protein is CASSLLSSRQVEGYTF.